The 8 T cell receptor beta chains reported below all come from one sample, sequenced in a study of T cell responses to AZD1222 COVID-19 vaccine. Data came from immunoSEQ multiplex PCR; TCRdb stores just in-frame clones and leaves some out. The sample lists fewer than 100,000 clones; roughly nine tenths were seen once. The specimen was peripheral blood, collected 28 days after the second AZD1222 dose. These receptor sequences come from an adult who received the AZD1222 COVID-19 vaccine.

The V call is TRBV15, the J call TRBJ1-1; no definite D call. Germline V lookup: CDR1 LNHNV, CDR2 YYDKDF (reference sequence). The length of the CDR3 is 13 residues. V gave up 5 bases and J gave up 1 base, with 8 bases separating them. The CDR3 nucleotides are TGTGCCACCAGCCGACGGACGAACACTGAAGCTTTCTTT. The encoded protein is CATSRRTNTEAFF. The full variable domain, in which reference TRBV15 and TRBJ1-1 provide the parts outside the CDR3, is DAMVIQNPRYQVTQFGKPVTLSCSQTLNHNVMYWYQQKSSQAPKLLFHYYDKDFNNEADTPDNFQSRRPNTSFCFLDIRSPGLGDTAMYLCATSRRTNTEAFFGQGTRLTVV.

The CDR3: CASSLRRGDEKLFF. The CDR3 DNA reads as TGTGCCAGCAGCTTACGCAGGGGGGACGAAAAACTGTTTTTT. This chain connects TRBV7-8 to TRBJ1-4, with 7 positions matching TRBD1. Trimming at V came to 2 bases and at J to 8 bases, leaving 5 bases not matched to a gene. The CDR3 runs to 14 residues. The germline V gene has CDR1 SGHVS and CDR2 FQNEAQ.

The chain uses TRBV5-1 and TRBJ2-3; 11 bases line up with TRBD2. Germline values: CDR1 SGHRS, CDR2 YFSETQ. The CDR3 sequence is 16 residues long. V lost 6 bases, J lost 6 bases, and 12 bases stayed unmatched. In nucleotides, the CDR3 is TGCGCCAGCACCCGCCAGACTAGCGGGGCGGGGGATACGCAGTATTTT. As protein: CASTRQTSGAGDTQYF.

The chain employs TRBV29-1 and TRBJ2-3; D remains unclear. The germline CDR1 and CDR2 sequences are SQVTM and ANQGSEA. Trimming pared 4 bases from V and 0 bases from J, leaving 11 bases between. There are 14 residues in the CDR3. DNA for the CDR3: TGCAGCGTTGTGGGTCCTACTAGCACAGATACGCAGTATTTT. Translating it yields CSVVGPTSTDTQYF.

On this clone: Distinct nucleotide sequences in the sample also encode this CDR3. The CDR3 here is CASSVRDRNYGYTF. In DNA, the CDR3 is TGTGCCAGCAGCGTTCGGGACAGAAACTATGGCTACACCTTC. The rearrangement joins TRBV7-8 to TRBJ1-2; 7 bases align to TRBD1. The CDR3 is made up of 14 amino acids. Trimming at V came to 5 bases and at J to 2 bases, leaving 5 bases not matched to a gene. Per the germline V gene, CDR1 is SGHVS and CDR2 is FQNEAQ.

The chain links TRBV5-6 to TRBJ1-1, with D perhaps TRBD1 (5 bases). Germline V gene lookup returns CDR1 SGHDT and CDR2 YYEEEE. V shed 1 base and J shed 6 bases, with 13 bases lying between them. CDR3 length: 14 residues. The CDR3 loop is CASSLKGAGAEAFF. CDR3 in DNA: TGTGCCAGCAGCTTGAAAGGGGCTGGAGCTGAAGCTTTCTTT. The entire variable domain, with the rest obtained from reference TRBV5-6 and TRBJ1-1, is as follows: DAGVTQSPTHLIKTRGQQVTLRCSPKSGHDTVSWYQQALGQGPQFIFQYYEEEERQRGNFPDRFSGHQFPNYSSELNVNALLLGDSALYLCASSLKGAGAEAFFGQGTRLTVV.

The J gene is TRBJ1-1, the V gene TRBV12-3 or TRBV12-4, with D possibly matching TRBD1 (5 bases). V was cut by 3 bases and J by 4 bases, with 9 bases left in between. The CDR3 sequence is 13 residues long. The CDR3 protein is CASSFRGSTEAFF. CDR3 nucleotides: TGTGCCAGCAGTTTCCGGGGGTCCACTGAAGCTTTCTTT.

The gene calls are TRBV5-1 and TRBJ1-1, with D tentatively TRBD1 (6 bases). The CDR3 runs 14 residues. Per the germline V gene, CDR1 is SGHRS and CDR2 is YFSETQ. Trimming shortened V by 5 bases and J by 1 base, and 12 bases separated the two germline ends. The CDR3 protein is CASSGGQENTEAFF. Written as DNA, the CDR3 is TGCGCCAGCAGTGGGGGGCAGGAGAACACTGAAGCTTTCTTT. The full variable domain, completed using reference TRBV5-1 and TRBJ1-1, is KAGVTQTPRYLIKTRGQQVTLSCSPISGHRSVSWYQQTPGQGLQFLFEYFSETQRNKGNFPGRFSGRQFSNSRSEMNVSTLELGDSALYLCASSGGQENTEAFFGQGTRLTVV.